Below are 19 T cell receptor beta chains sequenced from a single sample in a study of T cell repertoires in aging, cancer and after chemotherapy (dated 2019 in TCRdb). Reads for this sample came from an Illumina MiSeq. Rearranged TRB sequences spanning V, D and J segments were amplified in a multiplex touch-down PCR with a mixed TRB-A/B primer pool. Using fastp trimming at Q25 and MiXCR clonotype assembly, TCRdb reanalyzed the public sequencing data and kept in-frame beta chains. Each CDR3 protein appears once, grouped with its most common genes and DNA. The sample has roughly 10,000 distinct CDR3 sequences on record, 32% of them singletons. The ten largest make up 19% of the sample. Genomic DNA extracted from peripheral blood, rather than sorted cells or RNA, was used as the source for amplification of TCR beta rearrangements. The sample was blood. The receptors were sampled from a human donor in good health. The donor label of this sample is uncertain.

Notes on this clonotype: An end of the junction differs from the germline gene, which may be a read error. This rearrangement joins TRBV29-1 to TRBJ1-1; possible D gene TRBD1, 6 bases. This CDR3 comprises 11 residues. Looked up from germline, CDR1 is SQVTM and CDR2 is ANQGSEA. CDR3 amino acids: CSAGGGTEDFF. The CDR3 bases are TGCAGCGCAGGAGGGGGGACTGAAGATTTCTTT.

The rearrangement uses TRBV15 and TRBJ1-5, with D possibly being TRBD1 (5 bases). This CDR3 region has 15 residues. In germline, CDR1 is LNHNV, CDR2 YYDKDF (reference sequence). Trimming took 1 base from V and 11 from J, leaving 18 bases between them. DNA of the CDR3: TGTGCCACCAGCAGAGGAGGGCAGGGTGGAATCGCCCAGCATTTT. Encoded protein: CATSRGGQGGIAQHF. Using reference TRBV15 and TRBJ1-5 for the parts outside the CDR3, the full variable domain is DAMVIQNPRYQVTQFGKPVTLSCSQTLNHNVMYWYQQKSSQAPKLLFHYYDKDFNNEADTPDNFQSRRPNTSFCFLDIRSPGLGDTAMYLCATSRGGQGGIAQHFGDGTRLSIL.

This clonotype was detected a few times. The chain couples TRBV12-3 or TRBV12-4 to TRBJ2-7, with TRBD2 identical over 8 bases. Trimming at V came to 4 bases and at J to 6 bases, leaving 11 bases not matched to a gene. This CDR3 region has 15 residues. For the CDR3, the DNA is TGTGCCAGCAGTTCGCCCGGGACTAGTTATCGCGAGCAGTACTTC. Residues: CASSSPGTSYREQYF.

The chain links TRBV20-1 to TRBJ2-3; 10 bases line up with TRBD2. J gave up 4 bases and V 5 bases, and 6 bases lay outside the gene matches. Germline CDR1 and CDR2: DFQATT and SNEGSKA (reference sequence). This CDR3 comprises 14 residues. The CDR3 bases are TGCAGTGCTGGAAGACTAGCGGGTTCAGATACGCAGTATTTT. Its protein product is CSAGRLAGSDTQYF.

The table lists this clonotype with a few counts. The J gene is TRBJ2-3, the V gene TRBV19; D remains unclear. The CDR3 is 11 amino acids. The germline gives CDR1 LNHDA, CDR2 SQIVND (reference sequence). V lost 3 bases and J 6 bases, leaving 4 bases between the germline ends. Here the CDR3 DNA reads TGTGCCAGTAGTATTCTGGATACGCAGTATTTT. Protein sequence: CASSILDTQYF.

There are a few counts of this clonotype. V and J are TRBV12-3 or TRBV12-4 and TRBJ1-5, with TRBD1 matching 7 bases. This CDR3 comprises 14 residues. V lost 4 bases to trimming and J lost 4 bases; unmatched junction nucleotides: 4. The CDR3 protein is CASSSGQRNQPQHF. Written as DNA, the CDR3 is TGTGCCAGCAGTTCGGGACAGAGAAATCAGCCCCAGCATTTT.

The chain employs TRBV20-1 and TRBJ1-2; perhaps TRBD1 as D (6 bases). V was pared by 5 bases and J by 4 bases, with 20 bases between. The V gene's germline CDR1 is DFQATT and CDR2 SNEGSKA (reference sequence). The CDR3 spans 15 residues. CDR3 sequence reads: CSAQSEGGRGYGYTF. CDR3 in DNA: TGCAGTGCTCAATCCGAGGGGGGGCGAGGCTATGGCTACACCTTC.

Details on this clonotype: The junction departs from germline at one end; a sequencing error may be responsible. This chain links TRBV7-9 with TRBJ2-7; TRBD1 matches at 8 bases. The CDR3 extends over 12 amino acids. Per the germline V gene, CDR1 is SEHNR and CDR2 is FQNEAQ (reference sequence). The CDR3 nucleotides read TGTGCCAGCAGCGCGATAGGGGGACAGGTTAACTTC. This codes for CASSAIGGQVNF.

In its sample, this clonotype is medium-sized. V usage is TRBV27 and J usage is TRBJ1-1; possibly TRBD1 for D (5 bases). V was pared by 1 base and J by 1 base, with 10 bases between. The CDR3 loop spans 15 amino acids. Germline-derived CDR1 and CDR2 are MNHEY and SMNVEV (reference sequence). The CDR3, as DNA: TGTGCCAGCAGTTTATTTGCAGGGCCGAACACTGAAGCTTTCTTT. Protein product: CASSLFAGPNTEAFF.

This clonotype was counted a few times. The chain employs TRBV6-5 and TRBJ1-1; D is ambiguous. The CDR3 consists of 15 residues. Germline V gene data show CDR1 as MNHEY and CDR2 as SVGAGI. Between the trimmed V and J ends, which lost 6 bases and 1 base, there was a span of 15 bases. CDR3 in DNA: TGTGCCAGCAGCTTGGACCGAATGAAGAACACTGAAGCTTTCTTT. Translated, it gives CASSLDRMKNTEAFF.

This chain connects TRBV6-1 to TRBJ1-1; D call uncertain. V was trimmed by 9 bases and J by 2 bases, leaving 16 bases between them. This CDR3 is built from 14 residues. Germline CDR1 MNHNS, CDR2 SASEGT. The CDR3 sequence: CASSREARNTEAFF. CDR3 in DNA: TGTGCCAGTTCAAGGGAGGCTCGAAACACTGAAGCTTTCTTT.

The V call is TRBV7-6, the J call TRBJ2-1; no definite D call. The V gene's germline CDR1 is SGHVS and CDR2 FNYEAQ. CDR3 length: 14 amino acids. V lost 0 bases to trimming and J lost 0 bases, with 3 bases between them. The CDR3, as DNA: TGTGCCAGCAGCTTAGCGAGCTCCTACAATGAGCAGTTCTTC. It specifies CASSLASSYNEQFF.

This clonotype is termed medium-sized. The chain joins TRBV5-4 to TRBJ2-7, with D unclear. Germline V CDR1 and CDR2: SGHNT, YYREEE (reference sequence). V was pared by 6 bases and J by 1 base, with 11 bases between. The length of the CDR3 is 13 residues. In nucleotides, the CDR3 is TGTGCCAGCAAGGTTATCGGATCCTACGAGCAGTACTTC. This encodes CASKVIGSYEQYF.

The genes are TRBV7-2 and TRBJ2-7, with TRBD2 matching 9 bases. The V segment lost 5 bases and the J segment 0 bases; nucleotides outside the gene matches: 8. CDR3 size: 16 residues. The germline CDR1 and CDR2 sequences are SGHTA and FQGNSA. The CDR3 loop is CASSPLGGRASYEQYF. The DNA for the CDR3 is TGTGCCAGCAGCCCCCTCGGCGGGAGGGCCTCCTACGAGCAGTACTTC.

The chain has TRBV5-6 and TRBJ1-1, with TRBD1 identical over 9 bases. The CDR3 loop spans 14 amino acids. The V gene end was trimmed by 5 bases and the J gene end by 6 bases; junction bases not matched to a gene: 8. CDR1 and CDR2 (germline): SGHDT, YYEEEE. This CDR3 is CASSRQGGEAEAFF. The CDR3 nucleotides are TGTGCCAGCAGTCGACAGGGGGGGGAGGCTGAAGCTTTCTTT.

In its sample, this clonotype ranks as medium-sized (0.01 to 0.1%). This chain connects TRBV30 to TRBJ1-4; D might be TRBD1 (5 bases). The V gene lost 1 base and the J gene lost 3 bases, with 15 bases spanning the gap. The CDR3 has 16 residues. The germline V gene encodes CDR1 GTSNPN and CDR2 SVGIG (reference sequence). CDR3 sequence (DNA): TGTGCCTGGAGTGGCGCCAAGGGGACGGCTAATGAAAAACTGTTTTTT. It codes for CAWSGAKGTANEKLFF.

This clonotype is medium-sized within its sample. The chain has TRBV29-1 and TRBJ2-7; 7 bases match TRBD1. The V segment lost 6 bases and the J segment 2 bases; nucleotides outside the gene matches: 7. The germline V gene has CDR1 SQVTM and CDR2 ANQGSEA. The CDR3 consists of 13 residues. CDR3 in amino acids: CSVARQGPYEQYF. The CDR3 region has the DNA TGCAGCGTCGCAAGACAGGGTCCCTACGAGCAGTACTTC.

This chain uses TRBV6-5 with TRBJ1-1; 9 bases align to TRBD1. This CDR3 has 17 residues. After removal of 0 bases from V and 0 bases from J, the junction contained 5 bases not matched to a gene. Germline V CDR1 and CDR2: MNHEY, SVGAGI. The CDR3 region is CASSYSLTGGLNTEAFF. The CDR3 region has the DNA TGTGCCAGCAGTTACTCCCTGACAGGGGGTTTGAACACTGAAGCTTTCTTT.

This clonotype was picked up a small number of times. The CDR3 sequence: CASGTGRWETQYF. The CDR3 coding sequence is TGTGCCAGCGGTACAGGGAGGTGGGAGACCCAGTACTTC. V is TRBV12-3 or TRBV12-4 and J is TRBJ2-5; either TRBD1 or TRBD2 may fit D (6 bases each). There are 13 residues in the CDR3. Trimming pared 8 bases from V and 5 bases from J, leaving 15 bases between.